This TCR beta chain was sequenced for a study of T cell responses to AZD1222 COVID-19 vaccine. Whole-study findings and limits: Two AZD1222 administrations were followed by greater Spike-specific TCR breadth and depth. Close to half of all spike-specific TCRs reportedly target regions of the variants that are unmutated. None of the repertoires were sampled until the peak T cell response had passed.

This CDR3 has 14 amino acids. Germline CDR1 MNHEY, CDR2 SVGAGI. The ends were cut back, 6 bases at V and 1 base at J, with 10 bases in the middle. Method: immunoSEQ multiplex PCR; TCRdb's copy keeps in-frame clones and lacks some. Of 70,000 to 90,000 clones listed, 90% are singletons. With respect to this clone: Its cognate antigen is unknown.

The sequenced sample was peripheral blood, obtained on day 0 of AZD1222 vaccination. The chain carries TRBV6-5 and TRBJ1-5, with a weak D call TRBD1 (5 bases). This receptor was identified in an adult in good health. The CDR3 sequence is CASSPGGSNQPQHF. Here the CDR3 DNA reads TGTGCCAGCAGCCCGGGGGGGAGCAATCAGCCCCAGCATTTT.